Listed below are T cell receptor beta chains from one sample, sequenced in a study of PD-1 blockade in mismatch repair-deficient tumors. Sequenced by immunoSEQ multiplex PCR; TCRdb stores in-frame clones only, minus some. The sample has about 19,000 clones, around 80% seen once. The starting material was PBMCs, obtained 52 weeks after starting pembrolizumab. Every receptor here comes from an adult with mismatch repair-deficient cancer. The CDR3 runs from the conserved cysteine through the conserved F or W. Fields, in order: CDR3 length, V gene, clone size, J gene, D gene, CDR3 protein, CDR3 DNA. A D gene is named only where the DNA matches it firmly. Clone size appears in some rows only: once, few, many, or a class for an expanded clone.

len: 14
v_gene: TRBV11-2
abundance: NA
j_gene: TRBJ2-7
d_gene: TRBD2
CDR3aa: CASSLGIQREQQYF
CDR3nt: TGTGCCAGCAGCTTAGGCATTCAGCGGGAACAGCAGTACTTC

len: 13
v_gene: TRBV6-4
abundance: NA
j_gene: TRBJ1-1
d_gene: NA
CDR3aa: CASSVEVGTEAFF
CDR3nt: TGTGCCAGCAGTGTTGAGGTCGGCACTGAAGCTTTCTTT

len: 17
v_gene: TRBV5-6
abundance: NA
j_gene: TRBJ1-6
d_gene: TRBD1
CDR3aa: CASSKEVGGRYNSPLHF
CDR3nt: TGTGCCAGCAGCAAGGAGGTAGGGGGCAGGTATAATTCACCCCTCCACTTT

len: 13
v_gene: TRBV2
abundance: NA
j_gene: TRBJ2-2
d_gene: NA
CDR3aa: CASTYQNTGELFF
CDR3nt: TGTGCCAGCACCTACCAGAACACCGGGGAGCTGTTTTTT

len: 17
v_gene: TRBV11-1
abundance: NA
j_gene: TRBJ2-3
d_gene: TRBD2
CDR3aa: CASSPLAGLARTDTQYF
CDR3nt: TGTGCCAGCAGCCCCCTAGCCGGACTAGCGAGGACAGATACGCAGTATTTT

len: 15
v_gene: TRBV6-4
abundance: NA
j_gene: TRBJ2-3
d_gene: TRBD2
CDR3aa: CASRPSLAVTDTQYF
CDR3nt: TGTGCCAGCAGGCCGAGCCTAGCGGTCACAGATACGCAGTATTTT

len: 16
v_gene: TRBV2
abundance: NA
j_gene: TRBJ2-1
d_gene: TRBD1
CDR3aa: CAKGQAPLREIYRQFF
CDR3nt: TGTGCGAAGGGACAGGCGCCGCTGAGGGAGATCTACAGGCAGTTCTTC

len: 16
v_gene: TRBV4-2
abundance: NA
j_gene: TRBJ2-5
d_gene: NA
CDR3aa: CASSQGPGTREETQYF
CDR3nt: TGTGCCAGCAGCCAAGGGCCAGGGACCCGGGAGGAGACCCAGTACTTC

len: 10
v_gene: TRBV28
abundance: NA
j_gene: TRBJ1-1
d_gene: NA
CDR3aa: CASRLVEAFF
CDR3nt: TGTGCCAGCAGACTGGTTGAAGCTTTCTTT

len: 16
v_gene: TRBV5-1
abundance: NA
j_gene: TRBJ2-5
d_gene: TRBD1
CDR3aa: CASSSYGTGSGETQYF
CDR3nt: TGCGCCAGCAGCTCATATGGGACAGGGTCGGGAGAGACCCAGTACTTC

len: 15
v_gene: TRBV6-5
abundance: NA
j_gene: TRBJ2-5
d_gene: TRBD2
CDR3aa: CASSPSSGSWETQYF
CDR3nt: TGTGCCAGCAGTCCGAGTAGCGGGAGCTGGGAGACCCAGTACTTC

len: 16
v_gene: TRBV5-1
abundance: NA
j_gene: TRBJ2-1
d_gene: TRBD2
CDR3aa: CASSPKGLAGFGEQFF
CDR3nt: TGCGCCAGCAGCCCAAAAGGACTAGCGGGATTCGGTGAGCAGTTCTTC

len: 15
v_gene: TRBV5-1
abundance: NA
j_gene: TRBJ2-1
d_gene: NA
CDR3aa: CASSVTGGSYNEQFF
CDR3nt: TGCGCCAGCAGCGTCACAGGTGGCTCCTACAATGAGCAGTTCTTC

len: 14
v_gene: TRBV28
abundance: NA
j_gene: TRBJ1-5
d_gene: NA
CDR3aa: CASRQLHSNQPQHF
CDR3nt: TGTGCCAGCAGGCAACTGCATAGCAATCAGCCCCAGCATTTT

len: 14
v_gene: TRBV2
abundance: NA
j_gene: TRBJ2-1
d_gene: NA
CDR3aa: CASSGGRKRDEQFF
CDR3nt: TGTGCCAGCAGTGGTGGCCGCAAGAGGGATGAGCAGTTCTTC

len: 15
v_gene: TRBV7-9
abundance: NA
j_gene: TRBJ2-1
d_gene: NA
CDR3aa: CASSLTQGTYNEQFF
CDR3nt: TGTGCCAGCAGCTTAACGCAGGGGACCTACAATGAGCAGTTCTTC

len: 17
v_gene: TRBV7-2
abundance: NA
j_gene: TRBJ2-4
d_gene: NA
CDR3aa: CASSLQGLGVAKNIQYF
CDR3nt: TGTGCCAGCAGCTTACAGGGTTTGGGTGTCGCCAAAAACATTCAGTACTTC

len: 14
v_gene: TRBV6-6
abundance: few
j_gene: TRBJ1-1
d_gene: NA
CDR3aa: CASSNGQTNTEAFF
CDR3nt: TGTGCCAGCAGTAACGGACAGACGAACACTGAAGCTTTCTTT

len: 13
v_gene: TRBV5-1
abundance: once
j_gene: TRBJ2-1
d_gene: TRBD1
CDR3aa: CASRWAQGHEQFF
CDR3nt: TGCGCCAGCAGGTGGGCACAGGGGCATGAGCAGTTCTTC

len: 15
v_gene: TRBV25-1
abundance: once
j_gene: TRBJ2-4
d_gene: TRBD2
CDR3aa: CASSDPRTSGNIQYF
CDR3nt: TGTGCCAGCAGTGATCCCCGAACTAGCGGAAACATTCAGTACTTC

len: 16
v_gene: TRBV21-1
abundance: NA
j_gene: TRBJ2-1
d_gene: NA
CDR3aa: CASSKRWLAAEGEQFF
CDR3nt: TGTGCCAGCAGCAAAAGGTGGCTAGCAGCGGAGGGGGAGCAGTTCTTC

len: 15
v_gene: TRBV5-1
abundance: NA
j_gene: TRBJ1-1
d_gene: TRBD1
CDR3aa: CASSPSVGQGTEAFF
CDR3nt: TGCGCCAGCAGCCCGTCGGTTGGACAGGGCACTGAAGCTTTCTTT

len: 11
v_gene: TRBV19
abundance: once
j_gene: TRBJ1-2
d_gene: NA
CDR3aa: CASYSQLGYTF
CDR3nt: TGTGCCAGTTACTCACAGTTGGGCTACACCTTC

len: 13
v_gene: TRBV4-1
abundance: NA
j_gene: TRBJ2-5
d_gene: NA
CDR3aa: CASSAPRWETQYF
CDR3nt: TGCGCCAGCAGCGCCCCGAGGTGGGAGACCCAGTACTTC

len: 15
v_gene: TRBV5-4
abundance: NA
j_gene: TRBJ1-2
d_gene: TRBD1
CDR3aa: CASRTGTGGPYGYTF
CDR3nt: TGTGCCAGCAGGACCGGGACAGGGGGACCCTATGGCTACACCTTC

len: 16
v_gene: TRBV5-1
abundance: NA
j_gene: TRBJ2-3
d_gene: TRBD1
CDR3aa: CASSLAKTGVGDTQYF
CDR3nt: TGCGCCAGCAGCTTGGCGAAGACAGGGGTGGGAGATACGCAGTATTTT

len: 14
v_gene: TRBV9
abundance: NA
j_gene: TRBJ1-6
d_gene: NA
CDR3aa: CASSVAGAASPLHF
CDR3nt: TGTGCCAGCAGCGTAGCTGGGGCAGCTTCACCCCTCCACTTT

len: 15
v_gene: TRBV9
abundance: few
j_gene: TRBJ2-7
d_gene: NA
CDR3aa: CASSRGGQGSYEQYF
CDR3nt: TGTGCCAGCAGCCGGGGGGGACAGGGCTCCTACGAGCAGTACTTC

len: 15
v_gene: TRBV4-2
abundance: once
j_gene: TRBJ2-5
d_gene: NA
CDR3aa: CASSQDRERKETQYF
CDR3nt: TGTGCCAGCAGCCAAGATCGAGAGAGGAAAGAGACCCAGTACTTC

len: 13
v_gene: TRBV5-1
abundance: NA
j_gene: TRBJ2-1
d_gene: TRBD1
CDR3aa: CASSFGQGNEQFF
CDR3nt: TGCGCCAGCAGCTTTGGACAGGGCAATGAGCAGTTCTTC